The following is a T cell receptor (beta chain) sequence with its context. This sample was included in a study of blood T cell repertoires in COVID-19. On the study more broadly: Both acute and convalescent COVID-19 samples were obtained from the United States, Italy and Spain. The analysed material was cDNA or gDNA that came from T cells, B-cell-depleted T cells, or PBMCs.

Germline-derived CDR1 and CDR2 are SGHRS and YFSETQ. The CDR3 consists of 16 residues. J was trimmed by 6 bases and V by 0 bases; bases with no gene match: 8. In the original analysis: Cell counts per sample came from amplifying reference gene primers. Clones were read by immunoSEQ multiplex PCR, and TCRdb kept only the in-frame ones, dropping some. For V, J and clone size, that table is used; D and trimming come from the DNA. The sample lists around 270,000 clones, approximately 84% occurring once. During active infection, Seattle patients enrolled and were then monitored through disease. The material sequenced was peripheral blood. The rearrangement joins TRBV5-1 to TRBJ1-1, with 10 bases lining up with TRBD1. This TCR was sampled from a person between 65 and 79 years old with COVID-19, enrolled during active disease. CDR3 bases: TGCGCCAGCAGCTTGGGGCTTCGGGACAGGGGCCCTGAAGCTTTCTTT. Translated, it gives CASSLGLRDRGPEAFF.